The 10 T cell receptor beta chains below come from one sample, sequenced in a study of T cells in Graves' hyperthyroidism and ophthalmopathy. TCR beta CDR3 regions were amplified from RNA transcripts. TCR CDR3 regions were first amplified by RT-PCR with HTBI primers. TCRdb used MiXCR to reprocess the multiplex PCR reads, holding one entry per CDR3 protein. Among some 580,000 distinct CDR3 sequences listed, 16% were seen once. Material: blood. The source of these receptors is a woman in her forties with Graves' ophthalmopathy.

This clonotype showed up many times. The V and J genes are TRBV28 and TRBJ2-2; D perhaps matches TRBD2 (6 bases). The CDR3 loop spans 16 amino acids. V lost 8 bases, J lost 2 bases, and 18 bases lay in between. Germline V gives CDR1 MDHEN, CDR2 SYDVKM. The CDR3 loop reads CASSPPRDSNTGELFF. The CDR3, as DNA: TGTGCCAGCTCCCCCCCCCGGGACTCAAACACCGGGGAGCTGTTTTTT.

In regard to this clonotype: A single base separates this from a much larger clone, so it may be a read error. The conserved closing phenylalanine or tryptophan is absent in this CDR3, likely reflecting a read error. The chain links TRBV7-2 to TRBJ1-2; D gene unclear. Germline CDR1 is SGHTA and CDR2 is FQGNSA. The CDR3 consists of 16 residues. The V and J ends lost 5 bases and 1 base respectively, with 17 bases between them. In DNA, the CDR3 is TGTGCCAGCAGCCCTGAGACGGGAGGTTTTAACTATGGCTACACCCTC. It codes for CASSPETGGFNYGYTL.

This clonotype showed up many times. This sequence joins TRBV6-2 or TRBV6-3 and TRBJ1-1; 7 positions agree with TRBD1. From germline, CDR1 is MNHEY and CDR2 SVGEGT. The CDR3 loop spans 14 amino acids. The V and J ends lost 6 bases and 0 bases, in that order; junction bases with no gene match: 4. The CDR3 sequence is CASSKGQLNTEAFF. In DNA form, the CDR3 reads TGTGCCAGCAGCAAGGGACAGTTGAACACTGAAGCTTTCTTT.

The CDR3 nucleotides read TGCGCCAGCAGCCAATTTGGGGTGGCCAATGGAGAGACCCAGTACTTC. Translation: CASSQFGVANGETQYF. The chain recombines TRBV4-1 with TRBJ2-5; D is ambiguous. The CDR3 length is 16 residues. V lost 2 bases to trimming and J lost 4 bases, with 17 bases between them. Germline V gives CDR1 MGHRA, CDR2 YSYEKL.

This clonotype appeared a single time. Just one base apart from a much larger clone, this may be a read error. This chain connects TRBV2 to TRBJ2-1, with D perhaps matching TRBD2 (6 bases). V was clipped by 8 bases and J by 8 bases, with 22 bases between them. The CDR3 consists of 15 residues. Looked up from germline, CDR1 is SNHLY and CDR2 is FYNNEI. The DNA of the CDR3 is TGTGCCAGCTCACCACCGTCTACGGGAGCCGATGAGCAGTTCTTC. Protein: CASSPPSTGADEQFF.

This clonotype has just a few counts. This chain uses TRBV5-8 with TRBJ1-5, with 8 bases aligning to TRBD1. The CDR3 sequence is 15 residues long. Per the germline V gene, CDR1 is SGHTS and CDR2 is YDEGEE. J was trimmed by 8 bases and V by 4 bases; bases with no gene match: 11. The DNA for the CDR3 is TGTGCCAGCAGCGGTAGGACAGGGCCCCAGGAGCCCCAGCATTTT. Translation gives CASSGRTGPQEPQHF.

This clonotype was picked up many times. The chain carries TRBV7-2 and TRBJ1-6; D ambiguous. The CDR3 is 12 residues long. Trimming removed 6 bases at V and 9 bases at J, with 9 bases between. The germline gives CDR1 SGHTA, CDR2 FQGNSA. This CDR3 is CASRRVGSPLHF. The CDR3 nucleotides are TGTGCCAGCAGACGAGTGGGTTCACCCCTCCACTTT.

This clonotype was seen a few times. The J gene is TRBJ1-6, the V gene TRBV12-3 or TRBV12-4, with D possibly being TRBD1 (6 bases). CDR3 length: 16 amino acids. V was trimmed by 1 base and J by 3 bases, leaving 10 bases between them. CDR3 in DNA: TGTGCCAGCAGTTTAGGGGGGGCTAACTATAATTCACCCCTCCACTTT. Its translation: CASSLGGANYNSPLHF.

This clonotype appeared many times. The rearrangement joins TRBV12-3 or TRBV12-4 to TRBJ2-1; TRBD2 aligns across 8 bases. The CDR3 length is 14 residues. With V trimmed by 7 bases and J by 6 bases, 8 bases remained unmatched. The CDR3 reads CASNRREEVNEQFF. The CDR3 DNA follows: TGTGCCAGCAACCGGCGGGAGGAGGTCAATGAGCAGTTCTTC.

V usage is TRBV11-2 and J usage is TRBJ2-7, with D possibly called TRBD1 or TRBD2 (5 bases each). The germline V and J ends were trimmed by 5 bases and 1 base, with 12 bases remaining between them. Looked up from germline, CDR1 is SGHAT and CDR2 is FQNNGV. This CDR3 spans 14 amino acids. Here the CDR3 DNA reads TGTGCCAGCAGCCACCGGGACCAGTCCTACGAGCAGTACTTC. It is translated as CASSHRDQSYEQYF.